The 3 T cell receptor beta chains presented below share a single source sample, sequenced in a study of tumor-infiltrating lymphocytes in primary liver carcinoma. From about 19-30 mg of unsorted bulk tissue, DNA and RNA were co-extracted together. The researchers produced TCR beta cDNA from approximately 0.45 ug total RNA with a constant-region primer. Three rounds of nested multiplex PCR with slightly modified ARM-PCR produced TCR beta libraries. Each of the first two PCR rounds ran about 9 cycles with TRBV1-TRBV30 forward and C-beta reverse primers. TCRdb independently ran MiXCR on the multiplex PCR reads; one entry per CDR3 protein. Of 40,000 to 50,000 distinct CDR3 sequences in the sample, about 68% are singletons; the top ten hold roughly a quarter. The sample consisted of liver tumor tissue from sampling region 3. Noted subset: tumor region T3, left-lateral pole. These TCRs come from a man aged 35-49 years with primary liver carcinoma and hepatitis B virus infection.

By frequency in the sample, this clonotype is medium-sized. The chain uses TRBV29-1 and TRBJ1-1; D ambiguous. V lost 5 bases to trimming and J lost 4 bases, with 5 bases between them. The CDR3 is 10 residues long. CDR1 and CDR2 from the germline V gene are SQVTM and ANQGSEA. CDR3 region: CSVLGTEAFF. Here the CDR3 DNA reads TGCAGCGTTCTCGGCACTGAAGCTTTCTTT.

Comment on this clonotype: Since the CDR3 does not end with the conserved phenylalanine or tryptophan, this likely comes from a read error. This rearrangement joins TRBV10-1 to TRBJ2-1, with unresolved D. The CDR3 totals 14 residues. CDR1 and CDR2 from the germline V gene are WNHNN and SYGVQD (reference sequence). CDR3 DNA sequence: TGCGCCAGCAGCGACGGAAGCTCCCACAATGAGCAGTTCTTA. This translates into CASSDGSSHNEQFL.

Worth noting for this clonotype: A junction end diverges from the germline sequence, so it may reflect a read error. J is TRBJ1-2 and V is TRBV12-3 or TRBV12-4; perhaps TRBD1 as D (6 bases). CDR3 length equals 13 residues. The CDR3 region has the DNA TGCGTCAGCAGCAGACAGGTTAACTATGGCTACACCTTC. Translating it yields CVSSRQVNYGYTF.